This T cell receptor beta chain was sequenced during a study of tumor-infiltrating lymphocytes in primary liver carcinoma. This clonotype appeared a single time. The target antigen is unknown. One end of the junction is discordant with germline, which a read error may explain. The CDR3 runs to 17 residues. From germline, CDR1 is SGDLS and CDR2 YYNGEE. Starting from around 0.45 ug of total RNA, TCR beta cDNA was produced with a primer in the constant region. Nested multiplex PCR, run for three rounds with slightly modified ARM-PCR, yielded TCR beta libraries. The first two PCR rounds used TRBV1-TRBV30 primers with a Cbeta primer, about 9 cycles each. TCRdb called the multiplex PCR reads again in MiXCR, with one record for every CDR3 protein. Here the sample spans approximately 300,000 distinct CDR3 sequences, 50% to 70% being singletons. Whole-study findings and limits: Tumor top-250-clone fractions significantly exceeded those of blood (p = 0.039). CD8+ and CD4+ repertoires went uncompared, the samples being bulk unsorted.

They got blood RNA out of unsorted whole blood and also pulled out germline DNA. There were only treatment-naive patients, all with chronic HBV infection. About 4 milliliters of peripheral blood were drawn presurgically. The genes are TRBV9 and TRBJ2-1; no clear D gene. Sequencing was performed on peripheral blood. The TCR sequence derives from a man aged 35-49 years with primary liver carcinoma and hepatitis B virus infection. This CDR3 reads CASSVDLSPRSYNEHFF. In DNA form, the CDR3 reads TGTGCCAGCAGCGTAGACCTTAGTCCCCGCTCCTACAATGAGCACTTCTTC. Full variable domain (missing parts from reference TRBV9 and TRBJ2-1): DSGVTQTPKHLITATGQRVTLRCSPRSGDLSVYWYQQSLDQGLQFLIQYYNGEERAKGNILERFSAQQFPDLHSELNLSSLELGDSALYFCASSVDLSPRSYNEHFFGPGTRLTVL.